This is a list of T cell receptor beta chains from one sample in a study of blood T cells in healthy people across ages. One entry per CDR3 protein, called by TCRdb with MiXCR from the 5' RACE reads. Of roughly 1.5 million distinct CDR3 sequences listed, roughly 43% are singletons. Sample: blood. Receptors were obtained from a woman younger than 35 in good health. Each CDR3 is given with its conserved first and last residue. Fields, in order: J gene, V gene, CDR3 protein.

J gene: TRBJ2-1
V gene: TRBV12-3/TRBV12-4
CDR3 protein: CASSSPRVNEQFF

J gene: TRBJ2-3
V gene: TRBV6-2/TRBV6-3
CDR3 protein: CASTQAGTSGSLADTQYF

J gene: TRBJ2-7
V gene: TRBV7-2
CDR3 protein: CASSLLSGGSAVNEQYF

J gene: -
V gene: TRBV5-1
CDR3 protein: CASSSRETGGNSYEQYF

J gene: -
V gene: TRBV11-2
CDR3 protein: CASRVGLASYNEQYF

J gene: TRBJ1-1
V gene: TRBV5-1
CDR3 protein: CASTTDRGIMNTEAFF

J gene: TRBJ2-5
V gene: TRBV6-2/TRBV6-3
CDR3 protein: CASRTGGPQETQYF

J gene: TRBJ1-6
V gene: TRBV6-5
CDR3 protein: CASSYEGLPPLHF

J gene: TRBJ2-3
V gene: TRBV20-1
CDR3 protein: CSARLAGVDTQYF

J gene: TRBJ1-5
V gene: TRBV10-3
CDR3 protein: CAISDSRQGKDQPQHF

J gene: TRBJ2-7
V gene: TRBV6-1
CDR3 protein: CANSSGLARYEQYF

J gene: TRBJ2-1
V gene: TRBV20-1
CDR3 protein: CSARVYGTSGGGNEQFF

J gene: TRBJ2-1
V gene: TRBV11-2
CDR3 protein: CASSLGTSGNYKQFF

J gene: TRBJ2-7
V gene: TRBV7-9
CDR3 protein: CASSGQGQGGREQYF

J gene: TRBJ2-3
V gene: TRBV3-1
CDR3 protein: CASSQDERAGESTDTQYF

J gene: TRBJ2-7
V gene: TRBV19
CDR3 protein: CASSRGGISAYEQYF

J gene: TRBJ2-1
V gene: TRBV4-3
CDR3 protein: CASSQDLTAEQFF

J gene: TRBJ2-1
V gene: TRBV5-1
CDR3 protein: CASPRHNEQFF

J gene: TRBJ2-5
V gene: TRBV6-5
CDR3 protein: CASRTVGEQYF

J gene: -
V gene: TRBV29-1
CDR3 protein: CSVEDTGTYNEQYF

J gene: TRBJ2-7
V gene: TRBV20-1
CDR3 protein: CSARSGRAEYYYNEQYF